The rows below give T cell receptor beta chains drawn from one sample of a study of preoperative IRX-2 immunotherapy in early breast cancer. Repertoires were generated with immunoSEQ multiplex PCR, while TCRdb's copy carries only in-frame clones and drops some. Of 5,000 to 7,000 clones listed, approximately 58% are singletons. The sample was tumor tissue, taken before IRX-2 immunotherapy. The receptors derive from a human donor with breast cancer. Each CDR3 is given with its conserved first and last residue. Each record gives: CDR3 length, J gene, V gene, clone size, D gene, CDR3 protein, CDR3 DNA. A D gene is named only where the DNA matches it firmly. Clone size appears in some rows only: once, few, many, or a class for an expanded clone.

11 | TRBJ2-1 | TRBV30 | few | . | CAWSPLAHQFF | TGTGCCTGGAGTCCTCTGGCTCACCAGTTCTTC
14 | TRBJ2-2 | TRBV10-1 | . | . | CASSEGARAGELFF | TGCGCCAGCAGTGAGGGGGCGAGGGCCGGGGAGCTGTTTTTT
15 | TRBJ2-6 | TRBV11-3 | . | TRBD1 | CASGTGDSGANVLTF | TGTGCCAGCGGAACAGGGGACTCTGGGGCCAACGTCCTGACTTTC
16 | TRBJ1-1 | TRBV11-3 | few | TRBD1 | CASSLATGQGRTEAFF | TGTGCCAGCAGCCTCGCGACGGGACAGGGTCGGACTGAAGCTTTCTTT
15 | TRBJ2-6 | TRBV6-4 | . | . | CASSEGGSGANVLTF | TGTGCCAGCAGTGAAGGTGGCTCTGGGGCCAACGTCCTGACTTTC
18 | TRBJ1-2 | TRBV6-8 | . | TRBD1 | CASSYSITPTGTGGGYTF | TGTGCCAGCAGTTACTCTATAACCCCGACAGGGACCGGGGGGGGCTACACCTTC
16 | TRBJ2-7 | TRBV5-1 | . | . | CASSLALDGFPYEQYF | TGCGCCAGCAGCTTGGCCCTAGACGGCTTCCCCTACGAGCAGTACTTC
15 | TRBJ1-1 | TRBV7-4 | . | . | CASSPVAGANTEAFF | TGTGCCAGCAGCCCCGTGGCGGGTGCGAACACTGAAGCTTTCTTT
14 | TRBJ1-5 | TRBV7-7 | . | . | CASSYPGGNQPQHF | TGTGCCAGCAGCTACCCAGGGGGCAATCAGCCCCAGCATTTT
18 | TRBJ2-5 | TRBV5-1 | . | . | CASSWSLGSGGMQETQYF | TGCGCCAGCAGCTGGTCCTTAGGGTCGGGGGGCATGCAAGAGACCCAGTACTTC
16 | TRBJ2-2 | TRBV5-1 | few | TRBD1 | CASSYRTGQNTGELFF | TGCGCCAGCAGCTACCGGACAGGGCAGAACACCGGGGAGCTGTTTTTT
17 | TRBJ1-2 | TRBV6-8 | few | TRBD1 | CASSYGGQGGVGYGYTF | TGTGCCAGCAGTTACGGGGGACAGGGAGGAGTCGGCTATGGCTACACCTTC
14 | TRBJ1-2 | TRBV19 | . | . | CASSIQPENYGYTF | TGTGCCAGTAGTATACAGCCAGAAAACTATGGCTACACCTTC
13 | TRBJ1-1 | TRBV6-8 | few | . | CASSEIQGTEAFF | TGTGCCAGCAGCGAGATACAGGGCACTGAAGCTTTCTTT
15 | TRBJ2-1 | TRBV14 | . | TRBD1 | CASSPRTGWGDEQFF | TGTGCCAGCAGCCCTCGGACAGGGTGGGGGGATGAGCAGTTCTTC
13 | TRBJ2-7 | TRBV14 | . | . | CASSQVHAYEQYF | TGTGCCAGCAGCCAAGTGCACGCCTACGAGCAGTACTTC
15 | TRBJ1-5 | TRBV11-3 | few | . | CASSLRGVWDQPQHF | TGTGCCAGCAGCTTGCGGGGGGTATGGGATCAGCCCCAGCATTTT
15 | TRBJ1-1 | TRBV6-8 | . | TRBD1 | CASSYAGGAGTEAFF | TGTGCCAGCAGTTACGCAGGGGGCGCGGGCACTGAAGCTTTCTTT
13 | TRBJ1-6 | TRBV29-1 | . | . | CSVYLGANSPLHF | TGCAGCGTATACCTCGGGGCTAATTCACCCCTCCACTTT
14 | TRBJ1-5 | TRBV19 | . | . | CASSPLGGGQPQHF | TGTGCCAGTAGTCCACTTGGGGGCGGTCAGCCCCAGCATTTT
17 | TRBJ2-6 | TRBV6-7 | . | TRBD1 | CASSRGQGTSGANVLTF | TGTGCCAGCAGTCGCGGACAGGGAACCTCTGGGGCCAACGTCCTGACTTTC
12 | TRBJ2-7 | TRBV19 | medium-sized | . | CATSPRGNEQYF | TGTGCCACCTCCCCACGGGGGAACGAGCAGTACTTC
17 | TRBJ1-1 | TRBV6-1 | . | . | CASSEGAGLGWATEAFF | TGTGCCAGCAGTGAAGGAGCAGGGTTAGGGTGGGCCACTGAAGCTTTCTTT
18 | TRBJ1-4 | TRBV6-8 | . | . | CASSSTLPTTAVNEKLFF | TGTGCCAGCAGTTCAACCCTACCGACAACCGCCGTTAATGAAAAACTGTTTTTT
15 | TRBJ2-7 | TRBV7-7 | . | . | CASSLGTAFYYEQYF | TGTGCCAGCAGCTTAGGGACAGCCTTCTACTACGAGCAGTACTTC